The rows below give T cell receptor beta chains drawn from one sample of a study of blood T cell repertoires in COVID-19. Clones were read by immunoSEQ multiplex PCR, and TCRdb kept only the in-frame ones, dropping some. The sample shows about 370,000 clones, roughly 90% of them seen only once. Material for sequencing was peripheral blood. These receptors all stem from a man in his late teens or twenties with active or convalescent COVID-19. Both conserved end residues are part of each CDR3. D genes are given only for firm matches.

>TRBV5-1|-|14|TRBJ2-5
CASSLEQGMETQYF
>TRBV9|TRBD2|15|TRBJ2-7
CASSVGLAGDYEQYF
>TRBV18|TRBD1|14|TRBJ1-5
CASSGGQGDQPQHF
>TRBV7-8|-|17|TRBJ2-7
CASSPRIQGLTHYEQYF
>TRBV21-1|-|14|TRBJ2-1
CASSNSFLLDEQFF
>TRBV28|-|16|TRBJ1-5
CASSLYGPGSNQPQHF
>TRBV28|-|14|TRBJ1-1
CASSLGQLNTEAFF
>TRBV6-5|TRBD1|11|TRBJ1-2
CATGQGYGYTF
>TRBV4-2|-|15|TRBJ1-4
CASSQDGGAAEKLFF
>TRBV18|TRBD1|14|TRBJ2-5
CASSPTGSWETQYF
>TRBV5-5|-|16|TRBJ2-3
CASIRAGYVGTDTQYF
>TRBV11-2|-|12|TRBJ2-7
CASSLGENEQYF
>TRBV7-2|TRBD1|13|TRBJ2-1
CASSFPPDREQFF
>TRBV19|TRBD1|15|TRBJ2-1
CASSQGQGAYNEQFF
>TRBV6-2/TRBV6-3|TRBD1|16|TRBJ1-5
CASSSGRGPSNQPQHF
>TRBV6-2/TRBV6-3|TRBD1|15|TRBJ1-2
CASSYTRDRGYGYTF
>TRBV11-2|-|17|TRBJ1-1
CASSLDFSGQIFFEAFF
>TRBV27|-|15|TRBJ2-7
CASSTKSDTTYEQYF
>TRBV28|TRBD1|14|TRBJ1-2
CASWRGQFARGYTF
>TRBV7-2|-|14|TRBJ1-3
CASTLGPSGNTIYF
>TRBV4-2|TRBD2|15|TRBJ2-1
CASRPTSGGYNEQFF
>TRBV5-6|-|15|TRBJ2-5
CASSLPPTDQETQYF
>TRBV4-2|-|13|TRBJ2-3
CASSQDAKNTQYF
>TRBV7-2|-|12|TRBJ2-7
CASSSGEYEQYF
>TRBV24-1|TRBD1|15|TRBJ1-1
CATSATGGSNTEAFF
>TRBV19|-|15|TRBJ1-5
CASMASGWANQPQHF
>TRBV19|-|15|TRBJ2-7
CASSISASSIHEQYF
>TRBV24-1|-|13|TRBJ1-4
CATSDLHGLQLFF
>TRBV10-3|-|13|TRBJ2-1
CAISTTAADEQFF
>TRBV19|TRBD1|16|TRBJ2-2
CASSTGQGWYTGELFF
>TRBV4-2|-|16|TRBJ2-2
CASRRRGRGNTGELFF
>TRBV18|-|14|TRBJ2-7
CASSPETSYYEQYF
>TRBV9|-|15|TRBJ2-2
CASSSGFVNTGELFF
>TRBV27|TRBD2|14|TRBJ2-7
CASRRLAGVYEQYF
>TRBV18|TRBD1|14|TRBJ1-1
CASRTGQGNTEAFF
>TRBV14|-|14|TRBJ2-1
CASSQVPGNNEQFF
>TRBV7-9|-|12|TRBJ2-7
CASSLSGGEQYF
>TRBV7-2|-|13|TRBJ2-1
CASSLSSGDEQFF
>TRBV23-1|TRBD1|21|TRBJ2-3
CASSQFELLQGDHSNTDTQYF
>TRBV19|-|15|TRBJ1-1
CASSIAGNWDTEAFF
>TRBV28|-|15|TRBJ2-3
CASSFLGNGGDTQYF
>TRBV11-3|-|13|TRBJ1-1
CASSVALNTEAFF
>TRBV6-1|-|18|TRBJ1-6
CASSGSFIQGSYNSPLHF
>TRBV18|TRBD1|14|TRBJ1-2
CASSPGQGADGYTF
>TRBV7-3|TRBD2|14|TRBJ2-3
CASSPGLATDTQYF
>TRBV6-1|-|16|TRBJ2-7
CASSEPFGRITYEQYF
>TRBV9|TRBD2|14|TRBJ2-3
CASGRLAGEDTQYF
>TRBV28|TRBD2|15|TRBJ2-3
CASSGSGRITDTQYF
>TRBV6-5|TRBD1|15|TRBJ2-1
CASSKQGYGYNEQFF
>TRBV2|-|13|TRBJ2-7
CASSDEGFYEQYF
>TRBV4-3|TRBD1|17|TRBJ1-1
CASSQRSGQGLDTEAFF
>TRBV19|-|14|TRBJ2-6
CASMTSSGANVLTF
>TRBV3-1/TRBV3-2|-|15|TRBJ1-2
CASSHKSGGDYGYTF
>TRBV6-5|-|12|TRBJ1-1
CASRQGNTEAFF
>TRBV4-2|TRBD2|15|TRBJ2-1
CASSQGTSGYNEQFF